A selection of T cell receptor beta chains follows, all from one sample in a study of blood T cell repertoires in COVID-19. The assay was immunoSEQ multiplex PCR, and TCRdb's table has in-frame clones only and misses some. The data contain 130,000 or so clones, around 89% of them singletons. What was sequenced was peripheral blood. Receptors were obtained from a human donor in a cohort sampled during active COVID-19. The CDR3 runs from the conserved cysteine through the conserved F or W. The D gene is left open where the match is weak. Clone sizes are given selectively: once, few, many, or a class where the clone is expanded.

CDR3 protein	CDR3 DNA	J gene	V gene	clone size	D gene
CASSPPRDFYTGELFF	TGTGCCAGCTCACCACCGAGAGACTTCTACACCGGGGAGCTGTTTTTT	TRBJ2-2	TRBV18	once	-
CATSTGTSGYNEQFF	TGTGCCACCAGCACGGGGACTAGCGGATACAATGAGCAGTTCTTC	TRBJ2-1	TRBV15	-	TRBD2
CASNTTGIGETQYF	TGTGCCAGTAATACGACAGGGATCGGGGAGACCCAGTACTTC	TRBJ2-5	TRBV19	-	TRBD1
CASSLAGTGGEAFF	TGTGCCAGCAGCTTAGCAGGGACAGGGGGGGAAGCTTTCTTT	TRBJ1-1	TRBV7-9	-	TRBD1
CASSLTLMRAGADTQYF	TGTGCCAGCAGCCTCACCCTTATGCGAGCGGGAGCAGATACGCAGTATTTT	TRBJ2-3	TRBV5-4	-	TRBD2
CASSLTNYNEQFF	TGTGCCAGCAGTTTGACTAACTACAATGAGCAGTTCTTC	TRBJ2-1	TRBV6-5	-	-
CASSLGATTGELFF	TGTGCCAGCAGCTTAGGGGCTACGACCGGGGAGCTGTTTTTT	TRBJ2-2	TRBV7-9	-	-
CASGLVGLAGDTQYF	TGTGCCAGCGGCCTCGTGGGACTAGCCGGAGATACGCAGTATTTT	TRBJ2-3	TRBV6-5	-	TRBD2
CASSGSNTEAFF	TGTGCCAGCAGCGGGAGTAACACTGAAGCTTTCTTT	TRBJ1-1	TRBV5-4	-	-
CASKGARGTEAFF	TGTGCCAGCAAGGGGGCGCGTGGAACTGAAGCTTTCTTT	TRBJ1-1	TRBV7-6	-	TRBD1
CASSLVGEQYF	TGCGCCAGCAGCTTGGTCGGGGAGCAGTACTTC	TRBJ2-7	TRBV5-1	-	-
CASSMVGEKLFF	TGTGCCAGCAGTATGGTCGGGGAAAAACTGTTTTTT	TRBJ1-4	TRBV28	-	-
CASSEVSSGPTYEQYF	TGTGCCAGCAGTGAAGTGTCTAGCGGCCCTACCTACGAGCAGTACTTC	TRBJ2-7	TRBV2	few	TRBD2
CASTSMGLAEKLFF	TGTGCCAGCACCTCCATGGGACTAGCTGAAAAACTGTTTTTT	TRBJ1-4	TRBV2	-	-
CAISGDNTDTQYF	TGTGCCATCAGTGGGGACAACACAGATACGCAGTATTTT	TRBJ2-3	TRBV10-3	-	-
CASSQGGGGAINEQFF	TGCGCCAGCAGCCAAGGAGGCGGGGGGGCAATCAATGAGCAGTTCTTC	TRBJ2-1	TRBV4-1	-	TRBD2
CASSQRLGQNTDTQYF	TGTGCCAGCTCACAAAGACTGGGACAGAACACAGATACGCAGTATTTT	TRBJ2-3	TRBV18	-	TRBD1
CASSPLTGVGANVLTF	TGTGCCAGCAGCCCTCTGACAGGGGTTGGGGCCAACGTCCTGACTTTC	TRBJ2-6	TRBV4-2	-	TRBD1
CASSSHLGQNTEAFF	TGTGCCAGCAGCTCACACTTGGGCCAGAACACTGAAGCTTTCTTT	TRBJ1-1	TRBV7-6	-	-
CASSPGLAGGLLETQYF	TGTGCCAGCTCACCAGGACTAGCGGGAGGGCTCTTGGAGACCCAGTACTTC	TRBJ2-5	TRBV18	-	TRBD2
CAWSLTGERNQPQHF	TGTGCCTGGAGTTTGACAGGGGAACGCAATCAGCCCCAGCATTTT	TRBJ1-5	TRBV30	-	TRBD1
CATQYRREEKAFF	TGTGCCACCCAATATCGGAGGGAGGAGAAAGCTTTCTTT	TRBJ1-1	TRBV19	once	-
CASSLRDNEQFF	TGTGCCAGCAGCTTGCGGGACAATGAGCAGTTCTTC	TRBJ2-1	TRBV11-2	-	-
CASSNRGTGGRNTEAFF	TGTGCCAGCAGCAACCGGGGGACAGGGGGCCGGAACACTGAAGCTTTCTTT	TRBJ1-1	TRBV21-1	-	-
CASSDGTGILGDTQYF	TGCGCCAGCAGTGATGGGACAGGGATCCTCGGGGATACGCAGTATTTT	TRBJ2-3	TRBV10-1	-	TRBD1
CASSPSWGRGTDTQYF	TGTGCCAGCAGCCCCTCCTGGGGGCGAGGCACAGATACGCAGTATTTT	TRBJ2-3	TRBV5-6	-	-
CASSQVGTSWFSYEQYF	TGCGCCAGCAGCCAGGTTGGGACTAGTTGGTTCTCCTACGAGCAGTACTTC	TRBJ2-7	TRBV4-1	-	TRBD2
CASSPRRTGETGELFF	TGTGCCAGCTCACCACGTCGGACAGGGGAAACCGGGGAGCTGTTTTTT	TRBJ2-2	TRBV18	-	TRBD1
CASSLGALNTEAFF	TGTGCCAGCAGCTTAGGGGCTTTGAACACTGAAGCTTTCTTT	TRBJ1-1	TRBV11-2	-	-
CASSYGQGIVWGYTF	TGTGCCAGCAGTTATGGACAGGGAATAGTCTGGGGCTACACCTTC	TRBJ1-2	TRBV27	-	TRBD1
CASSYRTSGTAYEQYF	TGTGCCAGCAGTTACAGGACTAGCGGAACAGCCTACGAGCAGTACTTC	TRBJ2-7	TRBV6-6	-	TRBD2
CSASKAWTREKETQYF	TGCAGTGCTAGTAAGGCCTGGACTAGGGAAAAAGAGACCCAGTACTTC	TRBJ2-5	TRBV20-1	-	TRBD2
CASSLPRTGSRENIQYF	TGTGCCAGCAGCTTGCCCCGGACAGGGTCCCGAGAAAACATTCAGTACTTC	TRBJ2-4	TRBV5-6	-	TRBD1
CASSSVGLREQYF	TGTGCCAGCAGCTCAGTCGGGTTACGGGAGCAGTACTTC	TRBJ2-7	TRBV7-9	-	-
CASSYSRVGANVLTF	TGTGCCAGCAGTTACTCGAGGGTTGGGGCCAACGTCCTGACTTTC	TRBJ2-6	TRBV6-5	-	-
CASSLGLYTGELFF	TGCGCCAGCAGCCTGGGACTTTACACCGGGGAGCTGTTTTTT	TRBJ2-2	TRBV5-1	-	-
CASSGLAGGPAGELFF	TGTGCCAGTTCCGGACTAGCGGGAGGCCCCGCCGGGGAGCTGTTTTTT	TRBJ2-2	TRBV2	-	TRBD2
CASSRGQGGPEAFF	TGTGCCAGCAGTCGGGGACAGGGTGGTCCTGAAGCTTTCTTT	TRBJ1-1	TRBV5-4	-	TRBD1
CASRQTGDQPQHF	TGTGCCAGCAGGCAAACCGGGGATCAGCCCCAGCATTTT	TRBJ1-5	TRBV7-2	-	-
CASSLAGDTQYF	TGCGCCAGCAGCTTGGCAGGAGATACGCAGTATTTT	TRBJ2-3	TRBV5-1	-	-
CAISSGRSGGYGYTF	TGTGCCATCAGTAGCGGCCGCAGCGGGGGCTATGGCTACACCTTC	TRBJ1-2	TRBV10-3	-	-